This T cell receptor beta chain appears in the sequencing data of a study of T cells in Graves' hyperthyroidism and ophthalmopathy. Broader study findings: Blood also showed most of the thyroid clonotypes that were expanded above 0.001.

V lost 4 bases and J lost 6, with 14 bases in between. Germline V gene data show CDR1 as SGHRS and CDR2 as YFSETQ. The CDR3 is 13 amino acids. This clonotype was detected a few times. Its antigen is not known. Regions amplified from RNA transcripts were the TCR beta CDR3 regions. The HTBI primer set was used in a first-round RT-PCR of the TCR CDR3. TCRdb recomputed calls from the multiplex PCR reads with MiXCR, one row per CDR3 protein. This sample has some 560,000 distinct CDR3 sequences; approximately 14% occur once, and the top ten carry roughly 7.3%. Recently diagnosed hyperthyroidism of less than 2 months' duration affected patients aged 18 to 65. Based on clinical symptoms, serum thyroxine and TRAb, thyroid ultrasound and orbital computed tomography, diagnoses were reached.

This clonotype was obtained from a woman aged 25 to 45 with Graves' hyperthyroidism. The chain employs TRBV5-1 and TRBJ2-7; no definite D call. The sequencing sample was made of blood. The CDR3, as DNA: TGCGCCAGCAGCCCGGATGGGGTCTCCGAGCAGTACTTC. Translated, it gives CASSPDGVSEQYF.